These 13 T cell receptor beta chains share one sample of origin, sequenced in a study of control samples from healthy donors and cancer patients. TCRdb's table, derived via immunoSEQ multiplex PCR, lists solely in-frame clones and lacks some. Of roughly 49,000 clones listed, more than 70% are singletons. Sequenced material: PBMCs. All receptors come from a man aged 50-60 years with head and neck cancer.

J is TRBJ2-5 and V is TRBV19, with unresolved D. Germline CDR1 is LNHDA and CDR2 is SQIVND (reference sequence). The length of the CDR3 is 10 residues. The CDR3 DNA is TGTGAAGAGTACCAAGAGACCCAGTACTTC. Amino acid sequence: CEEYQETQYF.

As DNA, the CDR3 is TGTGCCAGCACTCAAAGTGGAACAGGGGGCGGTCAGCCCCAGCATTTT. Its protein is CASTQSGTGGGQPQHF. The J gene is TRBJ1-5, the V gene TRBV6-6; 9 nucleotides agree with TRBD1. CDR1 and CDR2 (germline): MNHNY, SVGAGI (reference sequence). This CDR3 is 16 amino acids long. V lost 7 bases, J lost 6 bases, and 13 bases stayed unmatched.

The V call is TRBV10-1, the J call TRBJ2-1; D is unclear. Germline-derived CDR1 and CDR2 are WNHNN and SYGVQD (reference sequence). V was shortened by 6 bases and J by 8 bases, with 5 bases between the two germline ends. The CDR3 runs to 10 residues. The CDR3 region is CASRPHEQFF. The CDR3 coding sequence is TGCGCCAGCAGGCCCCATGAGCAGTTCTTC.

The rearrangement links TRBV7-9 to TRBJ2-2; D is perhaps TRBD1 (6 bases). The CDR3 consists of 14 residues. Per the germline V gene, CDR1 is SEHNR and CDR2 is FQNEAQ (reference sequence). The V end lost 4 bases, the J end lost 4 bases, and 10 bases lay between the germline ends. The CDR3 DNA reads TGTGCCAGCAGCTCAGGGGTGCGCACCGGGGAGCTGTTTTTT. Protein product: CASSSGVRTGELFF.

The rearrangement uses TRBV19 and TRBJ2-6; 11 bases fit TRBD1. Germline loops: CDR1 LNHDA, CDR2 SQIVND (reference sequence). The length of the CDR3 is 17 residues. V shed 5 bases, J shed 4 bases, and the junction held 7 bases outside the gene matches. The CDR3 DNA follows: TGTGCCAGTAGTTCGGACAGGGGGCGCCGGGGGGCCAACGTCCTGACTTTC. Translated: CASSSDRGRRGANVLTF.

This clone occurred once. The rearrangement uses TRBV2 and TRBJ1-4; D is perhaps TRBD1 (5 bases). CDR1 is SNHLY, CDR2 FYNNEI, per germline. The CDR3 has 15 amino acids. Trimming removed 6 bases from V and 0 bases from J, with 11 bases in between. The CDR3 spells CASRGTAATNEKLFF. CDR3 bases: TGTGCCAGCAGGGGGACGGCAGCAACTAATGAAAAACTGTTTTTT.

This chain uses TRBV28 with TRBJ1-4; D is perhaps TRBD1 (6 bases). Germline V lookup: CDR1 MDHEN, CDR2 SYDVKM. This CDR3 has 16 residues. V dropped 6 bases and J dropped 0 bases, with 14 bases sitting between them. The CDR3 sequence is CASSKGGFATNEKLFF. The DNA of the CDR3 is TGTGCCAGCAGCAAGGGGGGGTTTGCAACTAATGAAAAACTGTTTTTT.

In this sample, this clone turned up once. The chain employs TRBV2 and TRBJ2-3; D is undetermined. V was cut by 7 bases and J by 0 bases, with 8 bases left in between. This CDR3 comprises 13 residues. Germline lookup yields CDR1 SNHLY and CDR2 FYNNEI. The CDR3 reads CASTPDSTDTQYF. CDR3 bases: TGTGCCAGCACCCCGGATAGCACAGATACGCAGTATTTT.

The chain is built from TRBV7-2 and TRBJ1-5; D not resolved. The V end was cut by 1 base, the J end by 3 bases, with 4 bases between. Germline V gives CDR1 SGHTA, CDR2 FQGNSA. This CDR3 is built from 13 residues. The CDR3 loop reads CASSLEVNQPQHF. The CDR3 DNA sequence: TGTGCCAGCAGCTTAGAGGTCAATCAGCCCCAGCATTTT.

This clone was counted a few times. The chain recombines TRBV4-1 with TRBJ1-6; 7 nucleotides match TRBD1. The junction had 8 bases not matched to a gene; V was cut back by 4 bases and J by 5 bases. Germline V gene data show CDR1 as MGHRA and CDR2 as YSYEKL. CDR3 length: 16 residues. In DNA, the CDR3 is TGCGCCAGCAGCCGGACAGGACGGCGAGATAATTCACCCCTCCACTTT. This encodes CASSRTGRRDNSPLHF.

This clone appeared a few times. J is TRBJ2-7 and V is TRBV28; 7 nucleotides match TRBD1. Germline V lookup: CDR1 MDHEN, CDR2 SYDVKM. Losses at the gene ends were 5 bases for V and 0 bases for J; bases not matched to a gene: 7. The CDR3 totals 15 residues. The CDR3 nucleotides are TGTGCCAGCAGTCCCCCGAGACAGGGCTCCTACGAGCAGTACTTC. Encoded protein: CASSPPRQGSYEQYF. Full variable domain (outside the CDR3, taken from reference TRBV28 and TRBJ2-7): DVKVTQSSRYLVKRTGEKVFLECVQDMDHENMFWYRQDPGLGLRLIYFSYDVKMKEKGDIPEGYSVSREKKERFSLILESASTNQTSMYLCASSPPRQGSYEQYFGPGTRLTVT.

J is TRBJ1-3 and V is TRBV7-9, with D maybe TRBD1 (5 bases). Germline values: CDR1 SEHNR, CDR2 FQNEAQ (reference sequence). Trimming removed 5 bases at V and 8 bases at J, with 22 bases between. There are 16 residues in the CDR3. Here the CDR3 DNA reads TGTGCCAGCAGCCTCAGCTCCGCGGACAAAGGTTACACCATATATTTT. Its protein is CASSLSSADKGYTIYF.

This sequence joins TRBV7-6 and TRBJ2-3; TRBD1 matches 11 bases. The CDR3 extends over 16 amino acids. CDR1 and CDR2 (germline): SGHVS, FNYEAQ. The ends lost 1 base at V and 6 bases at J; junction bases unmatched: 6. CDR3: CASSLGTGGAGDTQYF. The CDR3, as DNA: TGTGCCAGCAGCTTAGGGACAGGGGGCGCCGGGGATACGCAGTATTTT.